Following are 26 T cell receptor beta chains from one sample sequenced in a study of blood T cell repertoires in COVID-19. The protocol was immunoSEQ multiplex PCR, while the TCRdb copy is restricted to in-frame clones and leaves out a portion. The sample holds approximately 100,000 clones, roughly 84% seen once. Material for sequencing was peripheral blood. The receptors were gathered from a man aged 55 to 70 with acute or convalescent COVID-19.

This clone was detected only once. The gene calls are TRBV6-2 or TRBV6-3 and TRBJ2-3, with 7 nucleotides matching TRBD1. After removal of 6 bases from V and 2 bases from J, the junction contained 5 bases not matched to a gene. The CDR3 consists of 14 residues. The germline CDR1 and CDR2 sequences are MNHEY and SVGEGT. The CDR3 spells CASSSQGFTDTQYF. CDR3 coding DNA: TGTGCCAGCAGCTCACAGGGGTTCACAGATACGCAGTATTTT.

This sequence joins TRBV5-1 and TRBJ1-5, with unresolved D. The ends were cut back, 6 bases at V and 7 bases at J, with 5 bases in the middle. CDR3 length: 10 amino acids. CDR1 and CDR2 from the germline V gene are SGHRS and YFSETQ. CDR3 coding DNA: TGCGCCAGCAAACTACAGCCCCAGCATTTT. It codes for CASKLQPQHF.

This chain links TRBV11-2 with TRBJ1-2; 7 bases match TRBD1. The CDR3 runs to 13 residues. V dropped 0 bases and J dropped 8; count of bases not matched to a gene: 3. Germline CDR1 reads SGHAT; CDR2 reads FQNNGV. The CDR3 loop is CASSLEYRGGYTF. Here the CDR3 DNA reads TGTGCCAGCAGCTTAGAATACAGGGGAGGCTACACCTTC.

This clone was seen only a few times. The genes are TRBV7-3 and TRBJ1-6; a weak D match, TRBD1 (5 bases). The CDR3 length is 13 residues. Germline V lookup: CDR1 SGHTA, CDR2 FQGTGA. Trimming pared 7 bases from V and 7 bases from J, leaving 11 bases between. CDR3 amino acids: CASKGVRNSPLHF. The CDR3 DNA reads as TGTGCCAGCAAAGGGGTGAGGAATTCACCCCTCCACTTT.

The genes are TRBV27 and TRBJ1-2, with 8 bases matching TRBD1. Trimming at V came to 6 bases and at J to 4 bases, leaving 10 bases not matched to a gene. This CDR3 has 15 residues. Germline-derived CDR1 and CDR2 are MNHEY and SMNVEV (reference sequence). CDR3 residues: CASRLTGDRIYGYTF. Written as DNA, the CDR3 is TGTGCCAGCAGGCTGACAGGGGATCGGATCTATGGCTACACCTTC.

This chain links TRBV11-2 with TRBJ2-7; 7 positions match TRBD1. Trimming at V came to 4 bases and at J to 2 bases, leaving 2 bases not matched to a gene. CDR1 SGHAT and CDR2 FQNNGV come from the germline V gene. There are 13 residues in the CDR3. DNA of the CDR3: TGTGCCAGCAGCTCCACAGGGGCCTACGAGCAGTACTTC. Translated, it gives CASSSTGAYEQYF.

The genes are TRBV11-2 and TRBJ2-3; TRBD2 might be the D (6 bases). CDR3 length equals 15 residues. CDR1 and CDR2 from the germline V gene are SGHAT and FQNNGV. Trimming took 3 bases from V and 0 from J, leaving 10 bases between them. Here the CDR3 DNA reads TGTGCCAGCAGCTTTGATGGGGGGAGCACAGATACGCAGTATTTT. As protein: CASSFDGGSTDTQYF. The complete variable domain, with remaining parts taken from reference TRBV11-2 and TRBJ2-3, reads EAGVAQSPRYKIIEKRQSVAFWCNPISGHATLYWYQQILGQGPKLLIQFQNNGVVDDSQLPKDRFSAERLKGVDSTLKIQPAKLEDSAVYLCASSFDGGSTDTQYFGPGTRLTVL.

A single count supports this clone. As DNA, the CDR3 is TGTGCCAGCAGTTACTCGGTATCAGGGATGGTATACTTC. Translated: CASSYSVSGMVYF. The gene calls are TRBV6-5 and TRBJ2-7; D may be TRBD1 (5 bases). V was pared by 0 bases and J by 13 bases, with 16 bases between. The CDR3 contains 13 residues. Germline CDR1 reads MNHEY; CDR2 reads SVGAGI.

This CDR3 is CASSIKGLATDTQYF. In DNA, the CDR3 is TGTGCCAGTAGTATTAAAGGTCTAGCAACAGATACGCAGTATTTT. The V gene is TRBV19, the J gene TRBJ2-3; perhaps TRBD2 as D (5 bases). CDR3 length: 15 amino acids. Germline-derived CDR1 and CDR2 are LNHDA and SQIVND (reference sequence). The ends were cut back, 3 bases at V and 3 bases at J, with 13 bases in the middle.

A few counts support this clone. The chain combines TRBV29-1 with TRBJ1-1; 7 positions agree with TRBD1. This CDR3 region has 14 residues. Germline V CDR1 and CDR2: SQVTM, ANQGSEA. V lost 7 bases to trimming and J lost 3 bases; unmatched junction nucleotides: 11. CDR3 in amino acids: CSGKTGQVHTEAFF. The CDR3, as DNA: TGCAGCGGAAAGACAGGGCAAGTTCACACTGAAGCTTTCTTT.

This clone was seen just once. J is TRBJ2-1 and V is TRBV6-5; 9 bases agree with TRBD1. Losses at the gene ends were 7 bases for V and 4 bases for J; bases not matched to a gene: 5. The CDR3 totals 14 residues. The germline V gene has CDR1 MNHEY and CDR2 SVGAGI. The CDR3 sequence: CASKTQGAYNEQFF. DNA of the CDR3: TGTGCCAGCAAAACACAGGGGGCTTACAATGAGCAGTTCTTC.

This chain links TRBV7-2 with TRBJ1-3; D is perhaps TRBD1 (6 bases). With 1 base removed from V and 2 bases from J, the gap between germline ends came to 12 bases. This CDR3 has 16 amino acids. The germline V gene has CDR1 SGHTA and CDR2 FQGNSA. Written as DNA, the CDR3 is TGTGCCAGCAGCTTAGAGGACGGGGGGCCTGGAAACACCATATATTTT. Translating it yields CASSLEDGGPGNTIYF.

The rearrangement joins TRBV7-9 to TRBJ1-2, with TRBD1 identical over 10 bases. Germline loops: CDR1 SEHNR, CDR2 FQNEAQ (reference sequence). Losses at the gene ends were 4 bases for V and 4 bases for J; bases not matched to a gene: 12. The CDR3 runs 17 residues. DNA of the CDR3: TGTGCCAGCAGCTCCACTCTTGGGACAGGGGTTGGCTATGGCTACACCTTC. Translated, it gives CASSSTLGTGVGYGYTF. The variable domain in full, with the rest retrieved from reference TRBV7-9 and TRBJ1-2, is DTGVSQNPRHKITKRGQNVTFRCDPISEHNRLYWYRQTLGQGPEFLTYFQNEAQLEKSRLLSDRFSAERPKGSFSTLEIQRTEQGDSAMYLCASSSTLGTGVGYGYTFGSGTRLTVV.

The V call is TRBV6-5, the J call TRBJ2-7; D possibly corresponds to TRBD2 (6 bases). V was pared by 2 bases and J by 0 bases, with 14 bases between. Germline V lookup: CDR1 MNHEY, CDR2 SVGAGI. The CDR3 runs to 16 residues. The CDR3 DNA is TGTGCCAGCAGTTACCTGGCGGGGCGGAGCTCCTACGAGCAGTACTTC. Translated: CASSYLAGRSSYEQYF.

The V and J genes are TRBV24-1 and TRBJ2-2; 10 nucleotides agree with TRBD1. Germline trimming cut 12 bases from V and 4 bases from J; bases unmatched to any gene: 7. Germline V CDR1 and CDR2: KGHDR, SFDVKD. This CDR3 has 14 amino acids. CDR3 sequence (DNA): TGTGCCGCCCTCGGGGACAGGGGCACCGGGGAGCTGTTTTTT. Translated, it gives CAALGDRGTGELFF.

This chain joins TRBV7-9 and TRBJ2-3; TRBD1 aligns across 8 bases. CDR1 is SEHNR and CDR2 is FQNEAQ in the germline V gene (reference sequence). CDR3 length equals 16 residues. J lost 0 bases, V lost 3 bases, and 5 bases had no gene match. The DNA for the CDR3 is TGTGCCAGCAGCTTCACGACAGGGGCTAGCACAGATACGCAGTATTTT. Its protein product is CASSFTTGASTDTQYF.

The CDR3 is CASTPRGGKGTEAFF. Here the CDR3 DNA reads TGTGCCAGCACCCCGCGTGGGGGCAAGGGCACTGAAGCTTTCTTT. The genes are TRBV7-2 and TRBJ1-1; a possible D gene is TRBD1 (6 bases). This CDR3 has 15 residues. Trimming cost V 7 bases and J 4 bases, with 19 bases left between them. Germline CDR1 is SGHTA and CDR2 is FQGNSA.

This clone showed up just once. This rearrangement joins TRBV19 to TRBJ1-5; no firm D call. This CDR3 spans 15 amino acids. Trimming pared 0 bases from V and 5 bases from J, leaving 11 bases between. Germline V CDR1 and CDR2: LNHDA, SQIVND (reference sequence). CDR3 coding DNA: TGTGCCAGTAGTATAGATGGGCAGATCGATCAGCCCCAGCATTTT. It specifies CASSIDGQIDQPQHF. The whole variable domain, remainder taken from reference TRBV19 and TRBJ1-5, is DGGITQSPKYLFRKEGQNVTLSCEQNLNHDAMYWYRQDPGQGLRLIYYSQIVNDFQKGDIAEGYSVSREKKESFPLTVTSAQKNPTAFYLCASSIDGQIDQPQHFGDGTRLSIL.

The gene calls are TRBV19 and TRBJ1-1, with TRBD1 identical over 12 bases. The J segment lost 5 bases and the V segment lost 10 bases, leaving 8 bases of the junction unmatched. Per germline, CDR1 LNHDA and CDR2 SQIVND (reference sequence). The CDR3 covers 14 residues. The CDR3 reads CATAGTGGQTEAFF. Here the CDR3 DNA reads TGTGCCACCGCAGGGACAGGGGGCCAAACTGAAGCTTTCTTT.

V usage is TRBV20-1 and J usage is TRBJ2-3; D possibly corresponds to TRBD2 (6 bases). This CDR3 is built from 11 residues. CDR1 and CDR2 (germline): DFQATT, SNEGSKA (reference sequence). V lost 4 bases and J lost 6, with 8 bases in between. Here the CDR3 DNA reads TGCAGTGCTAATCGGGGGGATACGCAGTATTTT. Translation: CSANRGDTQYF.

The chain is built from TRBV6-6 and TRBJ1-1, with 8 bases identical to TRBD1. This CDR3 spans 16 amino acids. V shed 2 bases and J 1 base; nucleotides not matched to a gene: 6. CDR1 and CDR2 from the germline V gene are MNHNY and SVGAGI (reference sequence). As DNA, the CDR3 is TGTGCCAGCAGTTACGGGTCAGGGGGCAGGAACACTGAAGCTTTCTTT. Translation gives CASSYGSGGRNTEAFF.

The chain carries TRBV7-9 and TRBJ1-4, with 7 bases aligning to TRBD1. Germline V gives CDR1 SEHNR, CDR2 FQNEAQ (reference sequence). This CDR3 is 16 amino acids long. Trimming at V came to 3 bases and at J to 0 bases, leaving 4 bases not matched to a gene. In nucleotides, the CDR3 is TGTGCCAGCAGCTTCCAGGGGGGTGCAACTAATGAAAAACTGTTTTTT. This sequence encodes CASSFQGGATNEKLFF.

This chain connects TRBV6-2 or TRBV6-3 to TRBJ1-4, with D perhaps matching TRBD1 (5 bases). V lost 6 bases and J 5 bases, leaving 10 bases between the germline ends. Germline V gives CDR1 MNHEY, CDR2 SVGEGT. The CDR3 is 13 residues long. For the CDR3, the DNA is TGTGCCAGCAGGTACGACAGCAATGAAAAACTGTTTTTT. The encoded protein is CASRYDSNEKLFF.

The V call is TRBV10-3, the J call TRBJ2-7, with 7 nucleotides matching TRBD2. With 4 bases clipped from V and 2 bases from J, the junction kept 8 bases outside the gene matches. The CDR3 totals 15 residues. Germline lookup yields CDR1 ENHRY and CDR2 SYGVKD. In DNA form, the CDR3 reads TGTGCCATCAGTGCCGGGGGGTCAAACCCCTACGAGCAGTACTTC. It is translated as CAISAGGSNPYEQYF.

The chain combines TRBV5-1 with TRBJ1-2; 8 bases fit TRBD1. The V and J ends lost 4 bases and 4 bases, in that order; junction bases with no gene match: 9. This CDR3 spans 15 amino acids. CDR1 and CDR2 from the germline V gene are SGHRS and YFSETQ. CDR3 sequence reads: CASSPRTGTIYGYTF. Here the CDR3 DNA reads TGCGCCAGCAGCCCCCGGACAGGGACTATCTATGGCTACACCTTC.

The gene calls are TRBV6-2 or TRBV6-3 and TRBJ2-7; D is possibly TRBD1 (7 bases). CDR1 and CDR2 (germline): MNHEY, SVGEGT. This CDR3 spans 18 amino acids. Trimming left V 2 bases short and J 0 bases short, with 20 bases between. The CDR3 sequence: CASSYHVGGTARSYEQYF. The CDR3 DNA is TGTGCCAGCAGTTACCACGTAGGAGGGACAGCGCGCTCCTACGAGCAGTACTTC.